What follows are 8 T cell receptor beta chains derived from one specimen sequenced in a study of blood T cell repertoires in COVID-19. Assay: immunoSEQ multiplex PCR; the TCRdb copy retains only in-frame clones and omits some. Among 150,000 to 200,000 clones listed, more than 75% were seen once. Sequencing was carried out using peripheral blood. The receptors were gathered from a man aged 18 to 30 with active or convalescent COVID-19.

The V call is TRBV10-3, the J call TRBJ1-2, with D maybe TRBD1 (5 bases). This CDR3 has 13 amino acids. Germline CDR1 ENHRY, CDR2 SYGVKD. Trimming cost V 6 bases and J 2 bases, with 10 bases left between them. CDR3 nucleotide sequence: TGTGCCATCAGGAAGTCAGGGAACTATGGCTACACCTTC. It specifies CAIRKSGNYGYTF.

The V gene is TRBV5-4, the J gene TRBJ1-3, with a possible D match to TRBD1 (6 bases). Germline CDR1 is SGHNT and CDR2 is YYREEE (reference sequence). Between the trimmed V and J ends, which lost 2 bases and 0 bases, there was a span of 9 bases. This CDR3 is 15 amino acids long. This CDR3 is CASSFGGASGNTIYF. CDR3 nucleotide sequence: TGTGCCAGCAGCTTTGGGGGGGCCTCTGGAAACACCATATATTTT.

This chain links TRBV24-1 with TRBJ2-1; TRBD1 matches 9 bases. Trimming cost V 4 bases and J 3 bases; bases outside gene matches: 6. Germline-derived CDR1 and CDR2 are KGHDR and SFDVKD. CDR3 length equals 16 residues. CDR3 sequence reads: CATSDPRTGDYNEQFF. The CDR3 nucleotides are TGTGCCACCAGTGACCCCCGGACAGGGGACTACAATGAGCAGTTCTTC.

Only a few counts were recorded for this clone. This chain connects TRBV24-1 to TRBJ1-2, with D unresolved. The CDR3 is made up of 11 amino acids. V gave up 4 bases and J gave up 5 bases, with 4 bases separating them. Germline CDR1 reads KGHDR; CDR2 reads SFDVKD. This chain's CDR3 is CATSDRYGYTF. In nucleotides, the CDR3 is TGTGCCACCAGTGACAGATATGGCTACACCTTC.

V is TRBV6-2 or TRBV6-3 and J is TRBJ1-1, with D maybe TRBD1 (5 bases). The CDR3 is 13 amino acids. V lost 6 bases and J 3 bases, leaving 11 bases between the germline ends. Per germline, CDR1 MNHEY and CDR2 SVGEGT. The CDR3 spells CASSRQSYTEAFF. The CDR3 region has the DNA TGTGCCAGCAGCCGACAGTCCTACACTGAAGCTTTCTTT.

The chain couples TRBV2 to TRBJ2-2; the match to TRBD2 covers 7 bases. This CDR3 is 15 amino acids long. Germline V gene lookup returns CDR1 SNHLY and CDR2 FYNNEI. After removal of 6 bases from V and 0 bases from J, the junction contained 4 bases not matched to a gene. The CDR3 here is CASRPGLANTGELFF. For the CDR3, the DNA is TGTGCCAGCAGACCCGGACTAGCGAACACCGGGGAGCTGTTTTTT.

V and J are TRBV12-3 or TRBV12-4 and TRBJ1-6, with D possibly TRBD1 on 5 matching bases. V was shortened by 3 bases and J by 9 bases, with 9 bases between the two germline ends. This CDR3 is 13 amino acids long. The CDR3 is CASSFQGSSPLHF. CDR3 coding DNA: TGTGCCAGCAGTTTCCAGGGAAGTTCACCCCTCCACTTT.

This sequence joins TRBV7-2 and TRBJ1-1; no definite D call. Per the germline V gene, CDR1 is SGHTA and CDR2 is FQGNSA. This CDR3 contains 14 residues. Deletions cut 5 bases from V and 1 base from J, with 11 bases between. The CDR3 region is CASSPRLANTEAFF. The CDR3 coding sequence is TGTGCCAGCAGCCCGAGGTTGGCGAACACTGAAGCTTTCTTT.